This T cell receptor (beta chain) was identified in a study of blood T cells in healthy people across ages. This CDR3 spans 16 amino acids. Germline values: CDR1 LGHNA, CDR2 YNFKEQ. Overall study results and limits: The diversity estimates, figures obtained from one million T cells, were considered underestimates. Age brought a roughly linear fall in TCR beta diversity measured per million T cells.

As for this clonotype: Its target is unknown. The junction departs from germline at one end; a sequencing error may be responsible.

For the second PCR, which ran for 7 to 11 cycles, a sample-barcoded 5' primer and a J-beta primer mix were used. TCRdb re-called the 5' RACE reads with MiXCR, one entry per CDR3 protein. The table has over a million distinct CDR3 sequences, around 45% seen once. The specimen was blood. This sequence was found in a woman aged 55-70 years in good health. This rearrangement joins TRBV4-2 to TRBJ2-1; D is possibly TRBD2 (6 bases). This CDR3 reads CASSPLGGPPYNERFF. CDR3 bases: TGTGCCAGCAGCCCATTAGGAGGGCCCCCCTACAATGAGCGGTTCTTC.